This TCR beta chain is drawn from a study of cytomegalovirus exposure and HLA in healthy donors. The CDR3 loop spans 16 amino acids. Germline CDR1 reads MNHEY; CDR2 reads SMNVEV (reference sequence). J gave up 0 bases and V 6 bases, and 9 bases lay outside the gene matches. PCR involved 60 Vbeta and 13 Jbeta primers. Only in-frame clones appear in the TCRdb table, and some are missing; sequencing was by immunoSEQ multiplex PCR. The top ten clones hold roughly 1.9% of a sample with over 200,000 clones, over 60% of them seen once. The sequence was collected from a male donor in good health and CMV-seronegative. Sequencing was carried out using PBMCs. The V call is TRBV27, the J call TRBJ2-3; 7 bases agree with TRBD2. CDR3: CASSFRDSGSTDTQYF. The CDR3 coding sequence is TGTGCCAGCAGCTTCCGGGATAGCGGGAGCACAGATACGCAGTATTTT.